Listed below are T cell receptor beta chains from one sample, sequenced in a study of vaccination and CD4 T cells after COVID-19. Their antigens remain unidentified. TCRdb called the PCR reads again in MiXCR, with one record for every CDR3 protein. The profile shows roughly 7,900 distinct CDR3 sequences, just over 35% of them singletons. Sequenced material: CD4+ T cells from blood, cultured in vitro. The receptors originated from a human donor in good health. The CDR3 runs from the conserved cysteine through the conserved F or W. Clone size is not always given. Where it is, it says once, few, many or a class for expanded clones.

cdr3_length | v_call | clone_size | cdr3_aa
13 | TRBV20-1 | - | CSASRQGTETQYF
17 | TRBV11-3 | few | CASSLGSEAGNTGELFF
16 | TRBV7-2 | - | CASSLSGGSYNSPLHF
14 | TRBV11-2 | few | CASTSIGQLDEQYF
15 | TRBV18 | - | CASSPEGAISRELFF
15 | TRBV27 | - | CASSQRSGLGNTIYF
10 | TRBV20-1 | few | CSARGYGYTF
11 | TRBV24-1 | - | CATRDREKLFF
14 | TRBV5-5 | - | CASSVDRQNYGYTF
15 | TRBV7-8 | - | CASRAGTGPTDTQYF
14 | TRBV29-1 | few | CSVEGPREGTEAFF
14 | TRBV20-1 | few | CSAREGALSDIQYF
13 | TRBV20-1 | few | CSARGDRNQPQHF
14 | TRBV6-5 | - | CASSYSGGAREQYF